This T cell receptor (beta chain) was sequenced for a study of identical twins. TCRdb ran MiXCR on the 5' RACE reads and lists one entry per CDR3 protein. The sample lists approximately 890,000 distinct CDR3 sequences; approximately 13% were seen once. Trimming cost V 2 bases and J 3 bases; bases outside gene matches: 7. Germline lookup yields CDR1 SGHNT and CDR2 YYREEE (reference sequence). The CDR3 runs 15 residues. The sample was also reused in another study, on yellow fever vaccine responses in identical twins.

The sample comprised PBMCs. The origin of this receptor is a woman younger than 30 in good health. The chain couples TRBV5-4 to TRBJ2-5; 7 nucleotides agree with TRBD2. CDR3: CASSFTSEKEETQYF. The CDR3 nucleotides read TGTGCCAGCAGCTTTACTAGCGAGAAGGAAGAGACCCAGTACTTC. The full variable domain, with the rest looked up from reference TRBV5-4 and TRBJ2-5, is ETGVTQSPTHLIKTRGQQVTLRCSSQSGHNTVSWYQQALGQGPQFIFQYYREEENGRGNFPPRFSGLQFPNYSSELNVNALELDDSALYLCASSFTSEKEETQYFGPGTRLLVL.